This record covers a single T cell receptor beta chain. This sample was taken from a study of somatic mutations in cytotoxic T cells in rheumatoid arthritis. Study-level information: A subset of V beta antibody-stained T-cell populations was isolated by flow sorting, reaching nearly 100% purity, and this subset included V beta1+ cells that went on to TCRB sequencing.

Sequencing was performed with immunoSEQ multiplex PCR; in TCRdb, only in-frame clones are kept and a portion is missing. The table includes tens of thousands of clones, approximately 85% detected once. The CDR3 has 15 amino acids. The ends were cut back, 7 bases at V and 0 bases at J, with 13 bases in the middle. Per the germline V gene, CDR1 is LNHDA and CDR2 is SQIVND (reference sequence). After CD4+ and CD8+ cells were isolated by positive magnetic bead selection, their purity was checked by flow cytometry. The TCR sequence derives from an adult with rheumatoid arthritis. The chain is built from TRBV19 and TRBJ2-1; no firm D call. The sample consisted of CD8+ T cells sorted from blood. The CDR3 region is CASTVTVSSYNEQFF. In nucleotides, the CDR3 is TGTGCCAGTACCGTAACAGTGAGCTCCTACAATGAGCAGTTCTTC. Together with reference TRBV19 and TRBJ2-1, the CDR3 gives the full variable domain: DGGITQSPKYLFRKEGQNVTLSCEQNLNHDAMYWYRQDPGQGLRLIYYSQIVNDFQKGDIAEGYSVSREKKESFPLTVTSAQKNPTAFYLCASTVTVSSYNEQFFGPGTRLTVL.